A single sample gave rise to the 7 T cell receptor beta chains below, sequenced in a study of graft-versus-host responses after intestinal transplantation. The assay was immunoSEQ multiplex PCR, and TCRdb's table has in-frame clones only and misses some. The sample holds 100,000 or so clones, around 93% seen once. The antigens for these receptors are not known. Specimen: unstimulated CD8+ T cells sorted from spleen or lymph node cells, collected before intestinal transplant. These TCRs come from a human donor who received an intestinal transplant.

This clone was picked up one time. The chain couples TRBV2 to TRBJ1-5; 8 positions match TRBD1. The V gene's germline CDR1 is SNHLY and CDR2 FYNNEI. The CDR3 is 17 amino acids. The V gene end was trimmed by 6 bases and the J gene end by 4 bases; junction bases not matched to a gene: 14. CDR3 sequence (DNA): TGTGCCAGCAGACGAAAACCTGGGACAGGAGGGAATCAGCCCCAGCATTTT. Amino acid sequence: CASRRKPGTGGNQPQHF.

The rearrangement joins TRBV7-2 to TRBJ2-4; TRBD2 is a possible D gene (5 bases). The CDR3 contains 17 residues. With 0 bases removed from V and 2 bases from J, the gap between germline ends came to 14 bases. Looked up from germline, CDR1 is SGHTA and CDR2 is FQGNSA. CDR3 bases: TGTGCCAGCAGCTTAGCATCCCTTCCGGGAACCAAAAACATTCAGTACTTC. Protein sequence: CASSLASLPGTKNIQYF.

This chain connects TRBV9 to TRBJ2-5; D is perhaps TRBD1 (5 bases). Trimming left V 3 bases short and J 0 bases short, with 9 bases between. CDR3 length: 14 amino acids. The germline gives CDR1 SGDLS, CDR2 YYNGEE. CDR3 in DNA: TGTGCCAGCAGCGCCACAGGAGACCAAGAGACCCAGTACTTC. This translates into CASSATGDQETQYF.

The chain uses TRBV19 and TRBJ1-6; 10 bases are a match to TRBD1. With V trimmed by 6 bases and J by 7 bases, 6 bases remained unmatched. Germline V gives CDR1 LNHDA, CDR2 SQIVND (reference sequence). The CDR3 totals 15 residues. The CDR3 coding sequence is TGTGCCAGTAGCCCCTGGGGACAGGGGAATTCACCCCTCCACTTT. Amino acids: CASSPWGQGNSPLHF.

This rearrangement joins TRBV30 to TRBJ1-1; D is uncertain. Germline assignment: CDR1 GTSNPN and CDR2 SVGIG (reference sequence). The V gene lost 5 bases and the J gene lost 2 bases, with 12 bases spanning the gap. CDR3 size: 13 residues. The CDR3 here is CAWVRLSNTEAFF. CDR3 bases: TGTGCCTGGGTTAGACTGAGTAACACTGAAGCTTTCTTT.

V is TRBV7-9 and J is TRBJ1-6, with TRBD1 identical over 7 bases. Germline lookup yields CDR1 SEHNR and CDR2 FQNEAQ (reference sequence). J lost 3 bases, V lost 1 base, and 3 bases had no gene match. The CDR3 loop spans 16 amino acids. CDR3 in DNA: TGTGCCAGCAGCTTAGTTCGGGACAGCTATAATTCACCCCTCCACTTT. Encoded protein: CASSLVRDSYNSPLHF.

V and J are TRBV27 and TRBJ2-7; 9 bases are a match to TRBD1. The germline gives CDR1 MNHEY, CDR2 SMNVEV (reference sequence). Trimming at V came to 5 bases and at J to 2 bases, leaving 10 bases not matched to a gene. This CDR3 has 16 residues. CDR3 loop: CASSLRGGTGTYEQYF. CDR3 in DNA: TGTGCCAGCAGTCTTAGGGGGGGGACAGGGACCTACGAGCAGTACTTC.